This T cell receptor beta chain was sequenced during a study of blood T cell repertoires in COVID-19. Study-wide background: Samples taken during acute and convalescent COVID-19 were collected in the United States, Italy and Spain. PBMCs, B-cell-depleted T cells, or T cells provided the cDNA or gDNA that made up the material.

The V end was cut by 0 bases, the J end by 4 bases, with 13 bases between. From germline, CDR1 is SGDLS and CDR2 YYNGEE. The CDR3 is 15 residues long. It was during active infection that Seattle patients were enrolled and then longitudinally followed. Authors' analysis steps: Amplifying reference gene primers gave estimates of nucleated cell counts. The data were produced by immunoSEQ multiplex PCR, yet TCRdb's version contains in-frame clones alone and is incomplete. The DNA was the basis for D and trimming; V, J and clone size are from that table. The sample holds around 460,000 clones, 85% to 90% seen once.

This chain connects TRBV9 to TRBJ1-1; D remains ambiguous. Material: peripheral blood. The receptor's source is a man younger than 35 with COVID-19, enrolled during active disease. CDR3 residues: CASSVVSGRSTEAFF. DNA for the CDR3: TGTGCCAGCAGCGTAGTGTCGGGGAGGAGCACTGAAGCTTTCTTT.